This T cell receptor (beta chain) was identified during a study of blood T cell repertoires in COVID-19. With 3 bases removed from V and 5 bases from J, the gap between germline ends came to 13 bases. Germline V lookup: CDR1 SQVTM, CDR2 ANQGSEA. The CDR3 covers 13 residues. This clone was picked up one time. Assay used: immunoSEQ multiplex PCR; TCRdb lists only in-frame clones, some missing. Among under 85,000 clones, over 80% were seen once, and the ten largest hold around 3.3%. V is TRBV29-1 and J is TRBJ1-2; maybe TRBD1 (6 bases). The specimen was peripheral blood. This sequence was found in a man aged 45-60 years with acute or convalescent COVID-19. The CDR3 reads CSVEDSKFYGYTF. The CDR3 region has the DNA TGCAGCGTTGAGGACAGCAAGTTTTATGGCTACACCTTC.